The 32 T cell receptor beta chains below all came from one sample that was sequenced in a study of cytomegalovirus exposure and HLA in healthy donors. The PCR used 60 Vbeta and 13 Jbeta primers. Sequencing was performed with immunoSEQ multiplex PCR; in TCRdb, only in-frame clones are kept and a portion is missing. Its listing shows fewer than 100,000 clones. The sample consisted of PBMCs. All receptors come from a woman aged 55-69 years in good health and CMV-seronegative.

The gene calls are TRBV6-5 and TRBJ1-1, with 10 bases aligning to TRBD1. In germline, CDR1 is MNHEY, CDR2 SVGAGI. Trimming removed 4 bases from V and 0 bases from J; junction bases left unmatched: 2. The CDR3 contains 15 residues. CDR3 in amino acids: CASSSGTGVNTEAFF. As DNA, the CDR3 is TGTGCCAGCAGTTCCGGGACAGGGGTGAACACTGAAGCTTTCTTT.

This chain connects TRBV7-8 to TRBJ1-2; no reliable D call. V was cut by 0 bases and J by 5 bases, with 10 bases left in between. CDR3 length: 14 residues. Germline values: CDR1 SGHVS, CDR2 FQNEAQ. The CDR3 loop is CASSLAQATYGYTF. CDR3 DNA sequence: TGTGCCAGCAGCTTAGCGCAGGCAACTTATGGCTACACCTTC.

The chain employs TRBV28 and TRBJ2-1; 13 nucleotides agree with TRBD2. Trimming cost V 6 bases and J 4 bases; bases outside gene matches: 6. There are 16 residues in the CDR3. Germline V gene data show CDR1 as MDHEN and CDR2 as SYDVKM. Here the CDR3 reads CASSRLAGGFYNEQFF. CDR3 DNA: TGTGCCAGCAGCAGACTAGCGGGAGGTTTTTACAATGAGCAGTTCTTC.

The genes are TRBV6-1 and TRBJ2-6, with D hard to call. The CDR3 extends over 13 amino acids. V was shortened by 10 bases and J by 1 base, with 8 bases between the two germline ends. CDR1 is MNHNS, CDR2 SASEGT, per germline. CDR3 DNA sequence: TGTGCCATCCTCCGGTCTGGGGCCAACGTCCTGACTTTC. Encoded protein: CAILRSGANVLTF.

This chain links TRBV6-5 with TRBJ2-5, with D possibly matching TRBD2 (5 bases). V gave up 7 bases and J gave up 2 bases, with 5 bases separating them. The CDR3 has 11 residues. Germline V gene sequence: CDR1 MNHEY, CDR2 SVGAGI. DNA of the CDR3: TGTGCCAGCACGGGGCAAGAGACCCAGTACTTC. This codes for CASTGQETQYF.

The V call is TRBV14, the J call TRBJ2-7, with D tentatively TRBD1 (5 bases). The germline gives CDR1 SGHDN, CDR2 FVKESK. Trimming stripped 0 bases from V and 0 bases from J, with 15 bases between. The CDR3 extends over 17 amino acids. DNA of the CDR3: TGTGCCAGCAGCCAAGATCTAAGCCCAGGGTACTCCTACGAGCAGTACTTC. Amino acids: CASSQDLSPGYSYEQYF.

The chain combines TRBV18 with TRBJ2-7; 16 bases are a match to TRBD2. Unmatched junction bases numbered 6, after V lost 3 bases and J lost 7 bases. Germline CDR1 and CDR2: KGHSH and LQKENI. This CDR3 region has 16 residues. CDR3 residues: CASSPPMGLAGGEQYF. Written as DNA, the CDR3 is TGTGCCAGCTCACCCCCAATGGGACTAGCGGGAGGGGAGCAGTACTTC.

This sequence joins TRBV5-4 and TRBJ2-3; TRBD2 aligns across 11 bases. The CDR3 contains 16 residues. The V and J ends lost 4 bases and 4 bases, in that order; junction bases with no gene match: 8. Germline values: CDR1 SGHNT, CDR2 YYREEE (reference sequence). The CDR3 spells CASSLTSGSRADTQYF. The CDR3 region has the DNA TGTGCCAGCAGCCTCACTAGCGGGAGCAGGGCAGATACGCAGTATTTT.

The CDR3 reads CASSQGGTGGWSTDTQYF. The CDR3 DNA reads TGTGCCAGCAGCCAAGGCGGGACAGGGGGCTGGAGCACAGATACGCAGTATTTT. The chain employs TRBV4-2 and TRBJ2-3, with 12 bases lining up with TRBD1. V lost 1 base, J lost 0 bases, and 5 bases stayed unmatched. The CDR3 spans 18 residues. Germline V CDR1 and CDR2: LGHNA, YNFKEQ.

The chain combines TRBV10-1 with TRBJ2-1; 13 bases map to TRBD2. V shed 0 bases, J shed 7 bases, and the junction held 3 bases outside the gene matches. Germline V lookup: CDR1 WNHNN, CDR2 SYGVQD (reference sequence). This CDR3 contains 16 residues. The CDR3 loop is CASSESGLAGVNEQFF. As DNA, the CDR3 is TGCGCCAGCAGTGAGTCTGGACTAGCGGGAGTAAATGAGCAGTTCTTC.

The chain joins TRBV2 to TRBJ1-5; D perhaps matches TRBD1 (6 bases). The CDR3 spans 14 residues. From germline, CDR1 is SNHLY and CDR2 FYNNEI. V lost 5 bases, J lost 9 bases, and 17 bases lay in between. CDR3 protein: CASSKEQGWAPQHF. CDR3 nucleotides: TGTGCCAGCAGTAAAGAACAGGGATGGGCGCCCCAGCATTTT.

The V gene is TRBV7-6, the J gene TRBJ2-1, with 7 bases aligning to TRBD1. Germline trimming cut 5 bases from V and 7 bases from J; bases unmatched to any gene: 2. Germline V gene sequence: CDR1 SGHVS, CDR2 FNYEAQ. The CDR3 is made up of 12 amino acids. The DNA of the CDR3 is TGTGCCAGCAGCAAACAGGGGAATGAGCAGTTCTTC. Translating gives CASSKQGNEQFF.

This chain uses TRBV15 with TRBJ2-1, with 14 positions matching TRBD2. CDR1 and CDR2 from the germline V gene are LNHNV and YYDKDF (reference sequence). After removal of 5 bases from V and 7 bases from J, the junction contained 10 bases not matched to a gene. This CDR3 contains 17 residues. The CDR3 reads CATSPSPGLAGVNEQFF. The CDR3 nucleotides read TGTGCCACCAGCCCCTCCCCGGGACTAGCGGGAGTAAATGAGCAGTTCTTC.

The CDR3 nucleotides read TGTGCCAGCAGCTCCGGACAGGGGGTTTGGGAGCAGTACTTC. It specifies CASSSGQGVWEQYF. The chain combines TRBV7-9 with TRBJ2-7, with TRBD1 matching over 10 bases. V trimming: 4 bases; J trimming: 7 bases; junction bases outside the gene matches: 7. Per germline, CDR1 SEHNR and CDR2 FQNEAQ (reference sequence). The CDR3 is 14 amino acids.

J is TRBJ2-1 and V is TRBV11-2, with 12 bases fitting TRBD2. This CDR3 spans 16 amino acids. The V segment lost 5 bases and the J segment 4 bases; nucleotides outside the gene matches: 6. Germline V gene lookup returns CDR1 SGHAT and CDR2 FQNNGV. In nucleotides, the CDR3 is TGTGCCAGCAGCCTGGGGACTAGCGGGTTTTACAATGAGCAGTTCTTC. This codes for CASSLGTSGFYNEQFF.

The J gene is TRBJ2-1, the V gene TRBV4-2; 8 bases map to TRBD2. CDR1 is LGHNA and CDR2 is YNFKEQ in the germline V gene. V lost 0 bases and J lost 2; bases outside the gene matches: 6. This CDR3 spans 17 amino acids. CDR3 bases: TGTGCCAGCAGCCAAGAAGGTAGCGGGGCCCCCTACAATGAGCAGTTCTTC. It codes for CASSQEGSGAPYNEQFF.

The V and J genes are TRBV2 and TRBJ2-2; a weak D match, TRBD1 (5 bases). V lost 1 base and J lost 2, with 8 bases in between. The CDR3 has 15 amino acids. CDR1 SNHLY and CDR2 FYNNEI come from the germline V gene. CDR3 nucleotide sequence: TGTGCCAGCAGTGAAGAGACAGCAAACACCGGGGAGCTGTTTTTT. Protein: CASSEETANTGELFF.

CDR3 DNA: TGTGCCAGCTCACCCCCGTTGTCGGGTAGCACAGATACGCAGTATTTT. Residues: CASSPPLSGSTDTQYF. This chain uses TRBV18 with TRBJ2-3; no reliable D call. V shed 3 bases and J shed 0 bases, with 13 bases lying between them. The CDR3 totals 16 residues. Germline values: CDR1 KGHSH, CDR2 LQKENI.

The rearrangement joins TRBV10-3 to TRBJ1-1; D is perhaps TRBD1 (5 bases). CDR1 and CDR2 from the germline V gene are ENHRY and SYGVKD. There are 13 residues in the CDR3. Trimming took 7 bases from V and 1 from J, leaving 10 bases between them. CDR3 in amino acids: CAINARANTEAFF. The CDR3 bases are TGTGCCATCAATGCCAGGGCGAACACTGAAGCTTTCTTT.

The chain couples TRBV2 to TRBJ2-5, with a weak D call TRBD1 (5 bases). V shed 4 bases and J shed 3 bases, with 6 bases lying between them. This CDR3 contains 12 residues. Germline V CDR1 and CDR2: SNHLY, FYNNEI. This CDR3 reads CASSGREETQYF. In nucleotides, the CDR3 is TGTGCCAGCAGTGGCAGGGAAGAGACCCAGTACTTC.

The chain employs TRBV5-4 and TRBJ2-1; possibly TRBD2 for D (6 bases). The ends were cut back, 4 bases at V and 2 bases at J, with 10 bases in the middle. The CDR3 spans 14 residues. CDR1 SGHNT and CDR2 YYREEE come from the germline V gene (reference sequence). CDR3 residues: CASSPWGAYNEQFF. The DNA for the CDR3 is TGTGCCAGCAGCCCTTGGGGGGCCTACAATGAGCAGTTCTTC.

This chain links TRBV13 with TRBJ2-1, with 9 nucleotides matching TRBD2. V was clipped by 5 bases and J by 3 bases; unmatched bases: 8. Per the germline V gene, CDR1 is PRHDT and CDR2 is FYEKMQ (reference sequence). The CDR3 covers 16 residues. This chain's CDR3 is CASSLNSGSGYNEQFF. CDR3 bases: TGTGCCAGCAGCCTGAATAGCGGGAGCGGCTACAATGAGCAGTTCTTC.

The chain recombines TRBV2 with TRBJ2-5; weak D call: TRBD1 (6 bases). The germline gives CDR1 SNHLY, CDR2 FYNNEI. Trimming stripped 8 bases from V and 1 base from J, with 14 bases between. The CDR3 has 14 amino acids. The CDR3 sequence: CASPERDTQETQYF. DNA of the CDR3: TGTGCCAGCCCTGAAAGGGACACCCAAGAGACCCAGTACTTC.

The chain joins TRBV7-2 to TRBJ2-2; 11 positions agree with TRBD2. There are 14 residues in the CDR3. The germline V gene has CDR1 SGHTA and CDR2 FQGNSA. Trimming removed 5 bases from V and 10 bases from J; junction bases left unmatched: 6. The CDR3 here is CASSGGLAVTELFF. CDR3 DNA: TGTGCCAGCAGCGGGGGACTAGCGGTAACGGAGCTGTTTTTT.

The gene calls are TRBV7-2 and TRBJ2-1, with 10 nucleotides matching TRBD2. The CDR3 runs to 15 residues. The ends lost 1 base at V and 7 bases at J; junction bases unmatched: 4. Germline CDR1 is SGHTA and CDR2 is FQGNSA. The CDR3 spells CASSLVVAGGNEQFF. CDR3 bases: TGTGCCAGCAGCTTAGTGGTAGCGGGAGGAAATGAGCAGTTCTTC.

This CDR3 is CASSEFERGSYEQYF. The CDR3, as DNA: TGTGCCAGCAGTGAATTCGAAAGGGGCTCCTACGAGCAGTACTTC. The V and J genes are TRBV25-1 and TRBJ2-7; TRBD1 might be the D (5 bases). Germline CDR1 and CDR2: MGHDK and SYGVNS. V lost 1 base and J lost 0, with 10 bases in between. CDR3 length: 15 amino acids.

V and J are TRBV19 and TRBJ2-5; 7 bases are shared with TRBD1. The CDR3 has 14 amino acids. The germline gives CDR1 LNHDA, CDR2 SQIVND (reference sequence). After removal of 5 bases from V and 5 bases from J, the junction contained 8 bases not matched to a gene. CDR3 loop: CASSSGTVMETQYF. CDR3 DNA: TGTGCCAGTAGTTCCGGGACAGTAATGGAGACCCAGTACTTC. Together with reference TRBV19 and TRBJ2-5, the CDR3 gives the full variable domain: DGGITQSPKYLFRKEGQNVTLSCEQNLNHDAMYWYRQDPGQGLRLIYYSQIVNDFQKGDIAEGYSVSREKKESFPLTVTSAQKNPTAFYLCASSSGTVMETQYFGPGTRLLVL.

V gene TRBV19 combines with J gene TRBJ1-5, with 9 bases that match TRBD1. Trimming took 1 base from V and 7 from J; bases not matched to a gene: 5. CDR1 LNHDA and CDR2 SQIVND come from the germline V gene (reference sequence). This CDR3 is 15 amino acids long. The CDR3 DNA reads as TGTGCCAGTAGTATAGTTGGGACAGGGATGCAGCCCCAGCATTTT. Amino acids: CASSIVGTGMQPQHF.

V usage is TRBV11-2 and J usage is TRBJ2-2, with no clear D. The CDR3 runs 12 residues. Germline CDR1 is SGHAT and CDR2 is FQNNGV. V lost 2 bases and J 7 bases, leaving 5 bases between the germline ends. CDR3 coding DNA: TGTGCCAGCAGCTTATCCATCGGGGAGCTGTTTTTT. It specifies CASSLSIGELFF.

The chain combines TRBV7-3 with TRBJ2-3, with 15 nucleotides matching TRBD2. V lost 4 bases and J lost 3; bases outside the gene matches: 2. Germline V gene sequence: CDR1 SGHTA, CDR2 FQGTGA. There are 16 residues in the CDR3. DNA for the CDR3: TGTGCCAGCAGCTCCGGACTAGCGGGAGGGACAGATACGCAGTATTTT. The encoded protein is CASSSGLAGGTDTQYF.

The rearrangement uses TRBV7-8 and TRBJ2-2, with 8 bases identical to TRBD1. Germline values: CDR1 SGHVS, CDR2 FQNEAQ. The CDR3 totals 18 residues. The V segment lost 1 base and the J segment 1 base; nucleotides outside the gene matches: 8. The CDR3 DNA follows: TGTGCCAGCAGCTTAGAGTTCTTGGGGACAGGGAACACCGGGGAGCTGTTTTTT. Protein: CASSLEFLGTGNTGELFF.

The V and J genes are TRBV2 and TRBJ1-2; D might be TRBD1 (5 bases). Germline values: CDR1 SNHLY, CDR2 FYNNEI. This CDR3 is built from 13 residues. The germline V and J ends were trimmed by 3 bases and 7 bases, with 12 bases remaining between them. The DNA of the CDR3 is TGTGCCAGCAGTGAGAGCAGGGTCGGTGGCTACACCTTC. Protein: CASSESRVGGYTF.